The rows below give T cell receptor beta chains drawn from one sample of a study of regulatory T cells in long-lasting Graves disease. MiXCR, applied by TCRdb to the multiplex PCR reads, yields one record per CDR3 protein. Of about 620,000 distinct CDR3 sequences in the sample, approximately 15% were seen once. These same data were also listed under a study on T cells in Graves' hyperthyroidism and ophthalmopathy.

Specimen: peripheral blood mononuclear cells (PBMCs), collected at new diagnosis, from a patient treated with antithyroid drugs. These receptors came from a woman between 25 and 40 years old with Graves disease. The CDR3 runs from the conserved cysteine through the conserved F or W. The D gene is left open where the match is weak. Expanded clones are given a class, and other clones once, few, many or no size at all.

abundance	d_gene	v_gene	j_gene	CDR3aa	CDR3nt
many	NA	TRBV11-2	TRBJ2-7	CASSRPGAGEQYF	TGTGCCAGCAGCCGTCCAGGGGCCGGCGAGCAGTACTTC
many	TRBD2	TRBV3-1	TRBJ2-5	CASSQGGGRIKYF	TGTGCCAGCAGCCAAGGTGGCGGGAGGATCAAGTACTTC
NA	NA	TRBV12-3/TRBV12-4	TRBJ2-5	CAGRGRAQETQYF	TGTGCCGGCAGGGGACGGGCTCAAGAGACCCAGTACTTC
NA	NA	TRBV9	TRBJ1-1	CASSAIQGGVTEAFF	TGTGCCAGCAGCGCAATACAGGGTGGTGTCACTGAAGCTTTCTTT
many	NA	TRBV7-3	TRBJ2-5	CASSLLPMYQETQYF	TGTGCCAGCAGCCTCCTCCCAATGTACCAAGAGACCCAGTACTTC
NA	TRBD2	TRBV9	TRBJ2-1	CASSARLLASNEQFF	TGTGCCAGCAGCGCCCGTTTACTAGCGAGCAATGAGCAGTTCTTC
many	NA	TRBV7-2	TRBJ2-2	CASRAQGGGGTGELFF	TGTGCCAGCAGGGCGCAGGGTGGAGGGGGCACCGGGGAGCTGTTTTTT
many	TRBD1	TRBV2	TRBJ2-1	CASSEVGDRDSNEQFF	TGTGCCAGCAGTGAAGTTGGAGACAGGGATTCTAATGAGCAGTTCTTC
NA	NA	TRBV19	TRBJ1-4	CASSNSAGIGDEKLFF	TGTGCCAGTAGTAACAGCGCGGGTATAGGAGATGAAAAACTGTTTTTT
many	NA	TRBV11-2	TRBJ1-1	CASSLEGQLPEAFF	TGTGCCAGCAGCTTAGAAGGACAGCTGCCTGAAGCTTTCTTT
NA	NA	TRBV9	TRBJ2-2	CASSVQQGLGGELFF	TGTGCCAGCAGCGTCCAACAGGGCTTGGGCGGGGAGCTGTTTTTT
many	NA	TRBV15	TRBJ1-2	CATSTKTGLAYTF	TGTGCCACCAGCACGAAAACGGGGCTCGCCTACACCTTC
many	NA	TRBV30	TRBJ1-5	CAWTLGPQPQHF	TGTGCCTGGACCCTGGGTCCTCAGCCCCAGCATTTT
few	TRBD2	TRBV3-1	TRBJ2-7	CASGVAGVPSEQYF	TGTGCCAGCGGGGTGGCGGGAGTTCCGTCCGAGCAGTACTTC
many	TRBD2	TRBV7-2	TRBJ2-5	CASSLALAGETQYF	TGTGCCAGCAGCTTAGCATTAGCGGGAGAGACCCAGTACTTC
many	TRBD1	TRBV28	TRBJ2-7	CASSFADRTYEQYF	TGTGCCAGCAGTTTTGCGGACAGGACCTACGAGCAGTACTTC
many	TRBD2	TRBV7-2	TRBJ2-3	CASSSGLAGVGDTQYF	TGTGCCAGCAGCTCTGGACTAGCGGGAGTGGGGGATACGCAGTATTTT
NA	NA	TRBV10-3	TRBJ2-3	CATSPRADTQYF	TGTGCCACCAGCCCCCGCGCAGATACGCAGTATTTT
NA	TRBD2	TRBV20-1	TRBJ2-7	CSARPGRSPYEQYF	TGCAGTGCTAGACCCGGGAGGTCCCCCTACGAGCAGTACTTC
NA	NA	TRBV4-1	TRBJ2-1	CASSQVLSRQESSSYNEQFF	TGCGCCAGCAGCCAAGTTCTTTCCCGACAGGAGTCGAGCTCCTACAATGAGCAGTTCTTC
NA	NA	TRBV10-3	TRBJ1-2	CAIWGGLYGYTF	TGTGCCATCTGGGGGGGGCTCTATGGCTACACCTTC
many	NA	TRBV28	TRBJ2-2	CASKLQGNTGELFF	TGTGCCAGCAAACTCCAGGGAAACACCGGGGAGCTGTTTTTT
many	NA	TRBV29-1	TRBJ1-5	CSVGGWDQPQHF	TGCAGCGTTGGGGGTTGGGATCAGCCCCAGCATTTT
NA	NA	TRBV2	TRBJ1-4	CASSAEGVDHEKLFF	TGTGCCAGCAGTGCGGAAGGGGTGGACCATGAAAAACTGTTTTTT
many	TRBD1	TRBV3-1	TRBJ2-1	CASSGIGTAYNEQFF	TGTGCCAGCAGCGGAATCGGGACAGCATACAATGAGCAGTTCTTC
many	NA	TRBV11-2	TRBJ1-2	CASSLDPGSWGYTF	TGTGCCAGCAGCTTAGATCCGGGGTCTTGGGGCTACACCTTC
many	NA	TRBV7-8	TRBJ1-2	CASSLIQGSGYGYTF	TGTGCCAGCAGCTTAATCCAGGGGTCGGGCTATGGCTACACCTTC
many	NA	TRBV30	TRBJ1-4	CAWSTGGKEKLFF	TGTGCCTGGAGTACCGGGGGCAAGGAAAAACTGTTTTTT
NA	TRBD1	TRBV3-1	TRBJ2-1	CASSPLRTGAMQFF	TGTGCCAGCAGCCCCTTGAGGACAGGGGCCATGCAGTTCTTC
NA	TRBD2	TRBV10-3	TRBJ2-5	CAISPTSGTAETQYF	TGTGCCATCAGTCCCACTAGCGGGACTGCGGAGACCCAGTACTTC
NA	NA	TRBV5-5	TRBJ1-2	CASSPQGPYGYTF	TGTGCCAGCAGCCCCCAGGGACCCTATGGCTACACCTTC
many	NA	TRBV28	TRBJ2-1	CASPTKGHNEQFF	TGTGCCAGCCCGACTAAGGGGCACAATGAGCAGTTCTTC
NA	TRBD1	TRBV5-1	TRBJ2-7	CVSSLGDRPGSYEQYF	TGCGTCAGCAGCTTGGGGGACAGGCCGGGGTCCTACGAGCAGTACTTC
many	TRBD2	TRBV7-8	TRBJ2-1	CASSLRLADLKKGFF	TGTGCCAGCAGCCTAAGACTAGCGGACCTCAAAAAGGGGTTCTTC
many	NA	TRBV13	TRBJ1-4	CASSLRMTNEKLFF	TGTGCCAGCAGCTTACGGATGACTAATGAAAAACTGTTTTTT
NA	NA	TRBV19	TRBJ1-5	CASSISHFSNQPQHF	TGTGCCAGTAGTATTTCTCACTTTAGCAATCAGCCCCAGCATTTT
few	TRBD1	TRBV3-1	TRBJ2-7	CASSQEDRGEQYF	TGTGCCAGCAGCCAGGAGGACAGGGGCGAGCAGTACTTC
many	TRBD1	TRBV15	TRBJ1-2	CATSSPGQGGYGYTF	TGTGCCACCAGCAGTCCGGGACAGGGAGGTTATGGCTACACCTTC
many	NA	TRBV12-3/TRBV12-4	TRBJ2-1	CASELERSEQFF	TGTGCCAGCGAGTTGGAAAGATCGGAGCAGTTCTTC
NA	NA	TRBV5-1	TRBJ2-5	CASSFGQGRASGTQETQYF	TGCGCCAGCAGCTTCGGACAGGGACGGGCTAGCGGGACCCAAGAGACCCAGTACTTC
few	NA	TRBV16	TRBJ2-3	CASSQKTSDTQYF	TGTGCCAGCAGCCAGAAGACGTCAGATACGCAGTATTTT
NA	TRBD1	TRBV3-1	TRBJ2-1	CASRFTGGAEQFF	TGTGCCAGCAGATTCACAGGGGGCGCTGAGCAGTTCTTC
many	TRBD1	TRBV2	TRBJ2-5	CASMDGTGPYSAQETQYF	TGTGCCAGCATGGACGGGACAGGGCCTTATTCGGCTCAAGAGACCCAGTACTTC
few	TRBD2	TRBV11-2	TRBJ2-1	CASSLVWLAGAPSNEQFF	TGTGCCAGCAGCTTAGTGTGGCTAGCGGGAGCTCCCTCCAATGAGCAGTTCTTC
many	TRBD2	TRBV28	TRBJ2-7	CASSSGRGPFIYEQYF	TGTGCCAGCAGTTCTGGGAGGGGCCCATTTATCTACGAGCAGTACTTC
NA	NA	TRBV5-4	TRBJ2-5	CASSLVAEETQYF	TGTGCCAGCAGCTTGGTTGCGGAGGAGACCCAGTACTTC
many	TRBD1	TRBV12-3/TRBV12-4	TRBJ2-5	CASSHRGETQYF	TGTGCCAGCAGTCACAGGGGAGAGACCCAGTACTTC
NA	NA	TRBV6-5	TRBJ1-3	CASSYSGPSGNTIYF	TGTGCCAGCAGTTACTCGGGGCCCTCTGGAAACACCATATATTTT
few	TRBD1	TRBV6-2/TRBV6-3	TRBJ2-2	CASSYFGTGGTGELFF	TGTGCCAGCAGTTACTTCGGGACAGGGGGGACCGGGGAGCTGTTTTTT
NA	TRBD2	TRBV5-1	TRBJ2-3	CASSRTSGIDTQYF	TGCGCCAGCTCACGGACTAGCGGGATAGATACGCAGTATTTT
NA	TRBD2	TRBV30	TRBJ2-3	CAWSTSGTTDTQYF	TGTGCCTGGAGTACTAGCGGGACCACAGATACGCAGTATTTT
few	NA	TRBV20-1	TRBJ2-7	CSARDIRGQYF	TGCAGTGCTAGAGATATCAGAGGGCAGTACTTC
many	NA	TRBV30	TRBJ2-7	CAWTLDSYEQYF	TGTGCCTGGACCTTGGACAGTTACGAGCAGTACTTC
NA	TRBD1	TRBV19	TRBJ2-7	CASRPGTAYSYEQYF	TGTGCCAGTAGACCCGGGACAGCTTACTCCTACGAGCAGTACTTC
many	TRBD1	TRBV6-1	TRBJ1-3	CASSVRDRAGNTIYF	TGTGCCAGCAGCGTAAGGGACAGGGCTGGAAACACCATATATTTT
NA	NA	TRBV20-1	TRBJ1-5	CSASEGRYQPQHF	TGCAGTGCTAGCGAGGGAAGGTATCAGCCCCAGCATTTT
NA	NA	TRBV28	TRBJ2-3	CASSLPSRHTDTQYF	TGTGCCAGCAGTTTACCTAGCAGGCACACAGATACGCAGTATTTT
NA	NA	TRBV4-1	TRBJ1-4	CASSQTQRLNEKLFF	TGCGCCAGCAGCCAGACCCAGAGACTTAATGAAAAACTGTTTTTT
many	NA	TRBV7-9	TRBJ2-7	CASSPAHANYEQYF	TGTGCCAGCAGCCCTGCCCACGCGAACTACGAGCAGTACTTC